These 20 T cell receptor beta chains share one sample of origin, sequenced in a study of HIV-infected patients and healthy controls. cDNA was made from about 500 ng RNA using alpha and beta constant primers. Using multiplexing indices, alpha and beta chain libraries were generated apart by chain-specific third strand synthesis. TCRdb reprocessed the 5' RACE reads via MiXCR and lists one record per CDR3 protein. The table has about 12,000 distinct CDR3 sequences, under 6.5% seen once; the top ten hold approximately 3.7%. Whole blood was used without fractionation, so all unsorted peripheral T cells were included. The sequenced material came from blood. Receptor source: an adult in good health.

This clonotype occurred a few times. For the CDR3, the DNA is TGTGCCAGCTCTACGAAAGCAACTAATGAAAAACTGTTTTTT. This sequence encodes CASSTKATNEKLFF. V usage is TRBV18 and J usage is TRBJ1-4; no firm D call. The length of the CDR3 is 14 residues. V was clipped by 6 bases and J by 0 bases, with 8 bases between them. Germline V gene lookup returns CDR1 KGHSH and CDR2 LQKENI.

This clonotype showed up many times. This chain uses TRBV9 with TRBJ1-2; TRBD1 might be the D (6 bases). The V end was cut by 4 bases, the J end by 3 bases, with 22 bases between. CDR1 is SGDLS, CDR2 YYNGEE, per germline. CDR3 size: 17 residues. CDR3 DNA: TGTGCCAGCAGCCCAGAGGAGGGGAGACAGGTATACTATGGCTACACCTTC. Its protein product is CASSPEEGRQVYYGYTF.

The chain has TRBV29-1 and TRBJ2-7; D is possibly TRBD1 (6 bases). The CDR3 spans 16 residues. Trimming pared 6 bases from V and 2 bases from J, leaving 23 bases between. Germline CDR1 reads SQVTM; CDR2 reads ANQGSEA. The CDR3 here is CSVTGQGYPGTYEQYF. DNA of the CDR3: TGCAGCGTGACGGGACAAGGGTACCCGGGGACCTACGAGCAGTACTTC.

Many counts were recorded for this clonotype. The V call is TRBV6-5, the J call TRBJ2-2, with D possibly TRBD1 on 6 matching bases. Germline V gives CDR1 MNHEY, CDR2 SVGAGI. The CDR3 spans 14 residues. V lost 6 bases and J lost 2, with 10 bases in between. The CDR3, as DNA: TGTGCCAGCAGGGAGGACAGAAACACCGGGGAGCTGTTTTTT. Translating it yields CASREDRNTGELFF.

This clonotype was counted many times. The chain couples TRBV27 to TRBJ1-4; D ambiguous. The V and J ends lost 4 bases and 0 bases respectively, with 9 bases between them. The CDR3 runs to 15 residues. The germline CDR1 and CDR2 sequences are MNHEY and SMNVEV (reference sequence). CDR3 nucleotide sequence: TGTGCCAGCAGTTCCTACAGCACAACTAATGAAAAACTGTTTTTT. It encodes CASSSYSTTNEKLFF.

This clonotype was detected ten times or more. This chain links TRBV20-1 with TRBJ2-3, with TRBD1 matching 10 bases. Germline CDR1 is DFQATT and CDR2 is SNEGSKA (reference sequence). Trimming removed 0 bases from V and 4 bases from J; junction bases left unmatched: 4. The CDR3 has 15 amino acids. CDR3 bases: TGCAGTGCTAGAGAATTGACAGGGGGCTCAGATACGCAGTATTTT. Encoded protein: CSARELTGGSDTQYF.

This clonotype is classed as medium-sized (0.01 to 0.1%). CDR3 nucleotide sequence: TGTGCCATCAGTGAATTTCAGGGAGAAGCTTTCTTT. Translating gives CAISEFQGEAFF. The rearrangement uses TRBV10-3 and TRBJ1-1, with D possibly TRBD1 on 5 matching bases. V was clipped by 3 bases and J by 8 bases, with 10 bases between them. This CDR3 has 12 residues. CDR1 is ENHRY and CDR2 is SYGVKD in the germline V gene.

The rearrangement links TRBV6-5 to TRBJ1-4; D might be TRBD1 (5 bases). There are 15 residues in the CDR3. The V gene lost 2 bases and the J gene lost 2 bases, with 9 bases spanning the gap. Per the germline V gene, CDR1 is MNHEY and CDR2 is SVGAGI. The CDR3 DNA follows: TGTGCCAGCAGTTACCAGGGTTCGACTAATGAAAAACTGTTTTTT. Translating it yields CASSYQGSTNEKLFF.

The rearrangement links TRBV12-3 or TRBV12-4 to TRBJ2-4; D unresolved. This CDR3 spans 14 amino acids. Trimming stripped 5 bases from V and 2 bases from J, with 10 bases between. As DNA, the CDR3 is TGTGCCAGCAGTCTTCGACCGACCAAAAACATTCAGTACTTC. Translated, it gives CASSLRPTKNIQYF.

This clonotype appeared many times. The chain uses TRBV10-3 and TRBJ1-3; D not resolved. The CDR3 contains 16 residues. Germline CDR1 ENHRY, CDR2 SYGVKD. Trimming removed 2 bases at V and 3 bases at J, with 14 bases between. The CDR3 sequence: CAISEPTGVFGNTIYF. CDR3 in DNA: TGTGCCATCAGTGAGCCTACCGGGGTTTTTGGAAACACCATATATTTT.

This clonotype is medium-sized (0.01 to 0.1%) in the sample. The V and J genes are TRBV3-1 and TRBJ1-2; D is unresolved. Germline V gene data show CDR1 as LGHDT and CDR2 as YNNKEL (reference sequence). V was trimmed by 4 bases and J by 4 bases, leaving 16 bases between them. CDR3 length: 15 amino acids. In DNA form, the CDR3 reads TGTGCCAGCAGCCGAAGTGCGGGAACGGGCTATGGCTACACCTTC. This translates into CASSRSAGTGYGYTF.

This clonotype has ten or more counts. This rearrangement joins TRBV6-1 to TRBJ2-5; 7 bases align to TRBD2. CDR1 is MNHNS, CDR2 SASEGT, per germline. V lost 10 bases and J lost 1; bases outside the gene matches: 9. The CDR3 has 14 amino acids. The CDR3 DNA reads TGTGCCACCCTCGATTGGGGGGGCCAAGAGACCCAGTACTTC. It specifies CATLDWGGQETQYF.

The chain joins TRBV20-1 to TRBJ1-6; no clear D gene. There are 14 residues in the CDR3. V lost 5 bases and J 4 bases, leaving 12 bases between the germline ends. The germline CDR1 and CDR2 sequences are DFQATT and SNEGSKA (reference sequence). DNA of the CDR3: TGCAGTGCTGACACGGGATTGTATAATTCACCCCTCCACTTT. As protein: CSADTGLYNSPLHF.

This clonotype was found many times. V and J are TRBV5-8 and TRBJ2-3; TRBD2 agrees at 8 bases. This CDR3 comprises 17 residues. The trim removed 3 bases at V and 0 bases at J, leaving 9 bases unmatched. Germline CDR1 is SGHTS and CDR2 is YDEGEE. The CDR3 bases are TGTGCCAGCAGCTCAGGACTAGCTGATTGGAGCACAGATACGCAGTATTTT. Residues: CASSSGLADWSTDTQYF.

In this sample, this clonotype turned up a few times. The genes are TRBV7-9 and TRBJ1-5; D is undetermined. Germline V gene lookup returns CDR1 SEHNR and CDR2 FQNEAQ (reference sequence). Deletions cut 1 base from V and 0 bases from J, with 7 bases between. The CDR3 covers 15 residues. This CDR3 reads CASSLGSDSNQPQHF. CDR3 sequence (DNA): TGTGCCAGCAGCTTAGGGTCCGATAGCAATCAGCCCCAGCATTTT.

This clonotype was detected ten times or more. The chain couples TRBV6-5 to TRBJ2-3; possible D gene TRBD2, 6 bases. There are 13 residues in the CDR3. V gave up 6 bases and J gave up 8 bases, with 15 bases separating them. Germline CDR1 and CDR2: MNHEY and SVGAGI. CDR3 in DNA: TGTGCCAGCAGATACAAAGGAGGGAGTACGCAGTATTTT. The encoded protein is CASRYKGGSTQYF.

By sample share, this clonotype is medium-sized. The chain has TRBV12-5 and TRBJ2-6; D gene unclear. The length of the CDR3 is 13 residues. Between the trimmed V and J ends, which lost 7 bases and 0 bases, there was a span of 4 bases. Per the germline V gene, CDR1 is LGHNT and CDR2 is FRNRAP. This CDR3 reads CASAISGANVLTF. In DNA form, the CDR3 reads TGTGCTAGTGCCATCTCTGGGGCCAACGTCCTGACTTTC.

This clonotype is deemed medium-sized (0.01 to 0.1%). J is TRBJ1-1 and V is TRBV10-2; D uncertain. V lost 11 bases and J lost 1, with 14 bases in between. Germline V gives CDR1 WSHSY, CDR2 SAAADI. The CDR3 totals 13 residues. Here the CDR3 reads CAANMPGNTEAFF. CDR3 DNA: TGCGCCGCCAATATGCCGGGGAACACTGAAGCTTTCTTT.

This clonotype was seen many times. The chain employs TRBV19 and TRBJ1-5, with a tentative D call TRBD1 (6 bases). This CDR3 spans 16 amino acids. Per the germline V gene, CDR1 is LNHDA and CDR2 is SQIVND (reference sequence). Trimming removed 5 bases at V and 2 bases at J, with 16 bases between. The chain's CDR3 is CASSDRQGPGNQPQHF. CDR3 nucleotides: TGTGCCAGTAGTGATCGTCAGGGGCCTGGCAATCAGCCCCAGCATTTT.

This clonotype was detected many times. This rearrangement joins TRBV19 to TRBJ2-7; 8 positions match TRBD1. V dropped 3 bases and J dropped 0; count of bases not matched to a gene: 4. This CDR3 region has 15 residues. Germline V gene lookup returns CDR1 LNHDA and CDR2 SQIVND (reference sequence). Here the CDR3 reads CASSIRTGPSYEQYF. CDR3 nucleotide sequence: TGTGCCAGTAGTATCCGGACAGGGCCCTCCTACGAGCAGTACTTC. Complete variable domain (other parts from reference TRBV19 and TRBJ2-7): DGGITQSPKYLFRKEGQNVTLSCEQNLNHDAMYWYRQDPGQGLRLIYYSQIVNDFQKGDIAEGYSVSREKKESFPLTVTSAQKNPTAFYLCASSIRTGPSYEQYFGPGTRLTVT.